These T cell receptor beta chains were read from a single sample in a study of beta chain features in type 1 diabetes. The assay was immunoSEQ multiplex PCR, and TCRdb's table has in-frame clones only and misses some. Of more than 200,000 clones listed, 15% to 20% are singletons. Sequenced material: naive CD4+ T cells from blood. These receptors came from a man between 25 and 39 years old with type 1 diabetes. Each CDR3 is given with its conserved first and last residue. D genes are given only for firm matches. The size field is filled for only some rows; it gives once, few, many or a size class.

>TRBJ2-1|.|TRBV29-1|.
TGCAGCGTTGACGGGGGCAGGGAGCGGGGCGATGAGCAGTTCTTC
CSVDGGRERGDEQFF
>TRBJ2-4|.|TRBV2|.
TGTGCCAGCCTCGGAGGCCAGGAGGTGTACATTCAGTACTTC
CASLGGQEVYIQYF
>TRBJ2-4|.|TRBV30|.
TGTGCCTGGAGATCGACAGAAAACATTCAGTACTTC
CAWRSTENIQYF
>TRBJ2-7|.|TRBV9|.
TGTGCCAGCAGCGTTTCGTCAGGGTCGGCCGAGCAGTACTTC
CASSVSSGSAEQYF
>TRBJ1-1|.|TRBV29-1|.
TGCAGCGTTGGGGGGCTGAACACTGAAGCTTTCTTT
CSVGGLNTEAFF
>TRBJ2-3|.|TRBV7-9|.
TGTGCCAGCAGCTTAACGGGGAGTCTGACAGATACGCAGTATTTT
CASSLTGSLTDTQYF
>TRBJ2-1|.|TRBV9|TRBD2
TGTGCCAGCAGCGTAGAACCCAGCGGGAGATACAATGAGCAGTTCTTC
CASSVEPSGRYNEQFF
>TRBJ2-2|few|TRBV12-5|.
TGTGCTAGTGGAACCGGATCCGGGGAGCTGTTTTTT
CASGTGSGELFF
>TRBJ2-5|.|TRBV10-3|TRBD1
TGTGCCATCAGTGACCCGACAGGGAAAGAGACCCAGTACTTC
CAISDPTGKETQYF
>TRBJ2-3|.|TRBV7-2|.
TGTGCCAGCAGCCCTGGACAAGCCACAGATACGCAGTATTTT
CASSPGQATDTQYF
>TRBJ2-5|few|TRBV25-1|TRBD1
TGTGCCAGCAGCCTCCCCGGACAGGGAACACGGGAGACCCAGTACTTC
CASSLPGQGTRETQYF
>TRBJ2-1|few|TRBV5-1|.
TGCGCCAGCAGCGAACAAAGCGGAAGCTCCTACAATGAGCAGTTCTTC
CASSEQSGSSYNEQFF
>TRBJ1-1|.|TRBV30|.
TGTGCCTGGACTCGCGGGACATTGAACACTGAAGCTTTCTTT
CAWTRGTLNTEAFF
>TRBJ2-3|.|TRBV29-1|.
TGCAGCGTACGACAGGATTCAGATACGCAGTATTTT
CSVRQDSDTQYF
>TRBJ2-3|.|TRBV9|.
TGTGCCAGCAGCGTAGGGGATGTTAATCGGAGATATGGAGATACGCAGTATTTT
CASSVGDVNRRYGDTQYF
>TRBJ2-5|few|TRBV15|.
TGTGCCACCAGCAGAGACCAGGGGTCGGGGGAGACCCAGTACTTC
CATSRDQGSGETQYF
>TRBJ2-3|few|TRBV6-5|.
TGTGCCAGCAGTTACGGCGGCGGGACTAGCACAGATACGCAGTATTTT
CASSYGGGTSTDTQYF
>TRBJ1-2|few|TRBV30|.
TGTGCCTGGAGTAGACAGAATAACTATGGCTACACCTTC
CAWSRQNNYGYTF
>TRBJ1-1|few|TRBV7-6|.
TGTGCCAGCAGCTTACAGGCTAACACTGAAGCTTTCTTT
CASSLQANTEAFF
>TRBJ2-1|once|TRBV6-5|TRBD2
TGTGCCAGCAGTACAACGCGGGGGTTCAAGGATGAGCAGTTCTTC
CASSTTRGFKDEQFF
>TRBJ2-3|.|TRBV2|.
TGTGCCAGCAGTTTGTCCTCTAGCACAGATACGCAGTATTTT
CASSLSSSTDTQYF
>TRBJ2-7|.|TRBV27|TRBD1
TGTGCCAGCAGTCCGGACAGGGGCGAGCAGTACTTC
CASSPDRGEQYF
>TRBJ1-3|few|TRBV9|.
TGTGCCAGCAGCGAGACAGCTGGAAACACCATATATTTT
CASSETAGNTIYF
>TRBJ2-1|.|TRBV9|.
TGTGCCAGCAGCGCCCGGGGAGACAGCTCCTACAATGAGCAGTTCTTC
CASSARGDSSYNEQFF
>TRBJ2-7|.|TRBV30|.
TGTGCCTGGAGTTTTCGGGGCAGTCCGAAGTACTTC
CAWSFRGSPKYF
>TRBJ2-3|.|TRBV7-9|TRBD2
TGTGCCAGCACCTTGACTAGCGGGAGTAGGTCCGGCACAGATACGCAGTATTTT
CASTLTSGSRSGTDTQYF
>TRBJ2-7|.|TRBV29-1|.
TGCAGCGTTGTTGAATCCTACGAGCAGTACTTC
CSVVESYEQYF
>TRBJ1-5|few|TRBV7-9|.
TGTGCCAGCAGCTTAGGGGGGGCGAGCAATCAGCCCCAGCATTTT
CASSLGGASNQPQHF
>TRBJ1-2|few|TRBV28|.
TGTGCCAGCAGTTTGACAGAAAACTATGGCTACACCTTC
CASSLTENYGYTF
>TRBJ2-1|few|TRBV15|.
TGTGCCACCAGCAGAGATCTGTACGGGGTGTCCTACAATGAGCAGTTCTTC
CATSRDLYGVSYNEQFF
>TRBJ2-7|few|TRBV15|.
TGTGCCACCAGCAGAGAGAAGCGGCGTGGGCAGGGGAACTACGAGCAGTACTTC
CATSREKRRGQGNYEQYF
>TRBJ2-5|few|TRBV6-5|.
TGTGCCAGCAACCGTGGGGAGACCCAGTACTTC
CASNRGETQYF
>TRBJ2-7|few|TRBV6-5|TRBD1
TGTGCCAGCAGTTACTCGGGACAGGGCTACGAGCAGTACTTC
CASSYSGQGYEQYF
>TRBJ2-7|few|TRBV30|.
TGTGCCTGGAGTATAGACAGTAACGCCTACGAGCAGTACTTC
CAWSIDSNAYEQYF
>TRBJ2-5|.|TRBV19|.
TGTGCCAGTAGCACGGGACAAGAGACCCAGTACTTC
CASSTGQETQYF
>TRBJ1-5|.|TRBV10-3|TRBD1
TGTGCCATCAGCAGACAGGGCGATCAGCCCCAGCATTTT
CAISRQGDQPQHF
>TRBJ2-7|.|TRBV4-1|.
TGCGCCAGCAGCCCCCAGTGGGCTCTTCCCCCCGAGCAGTACTTC
CASSPQWALPPEQYF
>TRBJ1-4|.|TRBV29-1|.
TGCAGCATTTCAGATTTTGGTAATGAAAAACTGTTTTTT
CSISDFGNEKLFF
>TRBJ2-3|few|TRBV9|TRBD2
TGTGCCAGCAGCGTAGAGGTAGCGGGAGAAGATACGCAGTATTTT
CASSVEVAGEDTQYF
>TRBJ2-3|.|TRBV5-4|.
TGTGCCAGCAGCTCCCCGGAGGGCCTTACCACAGATACGCAGTATTTT
CASSSPEGLTTDTQYF
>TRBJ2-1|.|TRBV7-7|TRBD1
TGTGCTAGCAGCTGGACAGGGGTTATCGATGAGCAGTTCTTC
CASSWTGVIDEQFF
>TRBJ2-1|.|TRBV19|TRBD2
TGTGCCAGTAGGCCAGCGGGACTAGCGGGGGTCAATGAGCAGTTCTTC
CASRPAGLAGVNEQFF
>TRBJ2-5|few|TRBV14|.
TGTGCCAGCAGTTTCGGGGGCCAAGAGACCCAGTACTTC
CASSFGGQETQYF
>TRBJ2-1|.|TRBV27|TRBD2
TGTGCCAGTACACCCCGCCGACTAGCGGGCATGAATGAGCAGTTCTTC
CASTPRRLAGMNEQFF
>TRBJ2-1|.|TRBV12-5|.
TGTGCTAGCAATGAGCAGTTCTTC
CASNEQFF
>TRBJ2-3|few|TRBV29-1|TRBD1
TGCAGCGTGAGTGGTACAGGGGGTTCGGCAGATACGCAGTATTTT
CSVSGTGGSADTQYF
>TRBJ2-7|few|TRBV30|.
TGTGCCTGGAGCGGGTACTCACTTCACGAGCAGTACTTC
CAWSGYSLHEQYF
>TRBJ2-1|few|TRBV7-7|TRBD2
TGTGCTAGCAGCCCGGGACTAGCGGGATATGAGCAGTTCTTC
CASSPGLAGYEQFF
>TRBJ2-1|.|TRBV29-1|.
TGCAGCGTTGAAGTCGGTTACAATGAGCAGTTCTTC
CSVEVGYNEQFF
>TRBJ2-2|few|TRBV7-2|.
TGTGCCAGTCACCAGGGGCAGAAAAACACCGGGGAGCTGTTTTTT
CASHQGQKNTGELFF